These 21 T cell receptor beta chains were sequenced from one sample in a study of T cell responses to AZD1222 COVID-19 vaccine. Assay: immunoSEQ multiplex PCR; the TCRdb copy retains only in-frame clones and omits some. Of 150,000 to 200,000 clones detected, roughly 92% appear once; the ten largest clones hold over 4.5%. The source was peripheral blood, collected 28 days after the second AZD1222 dose. All receptors derive from an adult who received the AZD1222 COVID-19 vaccine.

This chain joins TRBV5-5 and TRBJ2-3; D may be TRBD2 (6 bases). The CDR3 spans 12 residues. Germline V gene data show CDR1 as SGHKS and CDR2 as YYEKEE (reference sequence). The germline V and J ends were trimmed by 4 bases and 11 bases, with 14 bases remaining between them. Here the CDR3 DNA reads TGTGCCAGCAGCCCCGGGACTCCCGAGCAGTATTTT. It is translated as CASSPGTPEQYF. Looking up the rest from reference TRBV5-5 and TRBJ2-3 gives the full variable domain: DAGVTQSPTHLIKTRGQQVTLRCSPISGHKSVSWYQQVLGQGPQFIFQYYEKEERGRGNFPDRFSARQFPNYSSELNVNALLLGDSALYLCASSPGTPEQYFGPGTRLTVL.

The chain combines TRBV11-1 with TRBJ2-7; either TRBD1 or TRBD2 may fit D (5 bases each). The CDR3 is 14 residues long. The germline V gene encodes CDR1 SGHAT and CDR2 FQDESV (reference sequence). Trimming took off 1 base at V and 2 bases at J, with 9 bases between the two ends. The CDR3 DNA reads TGTGCCAGCAGCTTAGTTTTGGGGGCCTACGAGCAGTACTTC. It yields the protein CASSLVLGAYEQYF.

CDR3 residues: CASSLNGVSGNTIYF. The CDR3 DNA is TGTGCCAGCAGTTTAAACGGTGTCTCTGGAAACACCATATATTTT. The rearrangement uses TRBV27 and TRBJ1-3; D gene ambiguous. The CDR3 totals 15 residues. Germline V gene data show CDR1 as MNHEY and CDR2 as SMNVEV (reference sequence). V dropped 2 bases and J dropped 0 bases, with 8 bases sitting between them.

The chain employs TRBV9 and TRBJ1-6, with D perhaps TRBD1 (5 bases). This CDR3 comprises 14 residues. Germline lookup yields CDR1 SGDLS and CDR2 YYNGEE. V lost 3 bases to trimming and J lost 6 bases, with 10 bases between them. In DNA form, the CDR3 reads TGTGCCAGCAGCGCGGGGACCGGTAATTCACCCCTCCACTTT. Amino acids: CASSAGTGNSPLHF.

This sequence joins TRBV27 and TRBJ1-1; a possible D gene is TRBD1 (5 bases). The CDR3 loop spans 14 amino acids. In germline, CDR1 is MNHEY, CDR2 SMNVEV (reference sequence). Trimming shortened V by 6 bases and J by 6 bases, and 17 bases separated the two germline ends. CDR3 nucleotide sequence: TGTGCCAGCAGCCCCCGACAGAAAAGGGCTGAAGCTTTCTTT. Protein product: CASSPRQKRAEAFF.

This chain connects TRBV2 to TRBJ2-5, with D maybe TRBD1 (5 bases). This CDR3 is built from 14 residues. Germline V CDR1 and CDR2: SNHLY, FYNNEI. The ends were cut back, 3 bases at V and 2 bases at J, with 10 bases in the middle. CDR3 coding DNA: TGTGCCAGCAGTGAGGCGAAGGGGCAAGAGACCCAGTACTTC. It codes for CASSEAKGQETQYF.

CDR3 in DNA: TGTGCCAGCAGCCAAGGCGGGGGCCCTAGCACAGATACGCAGTATTTT. It encodes CASSQGGGPSTDTQYF. J is TRBJ2-3 and V is TRBV7-3, with TRBD2 as a possible D gene (7 bases). CDR1 is SGHTA, CDR2 FQGTGA, per germline. Trimming stripped 5 bases from V and 0 bases from J, with 15 bases between. This CDR3 is 16 amino acids long.

The V call is TRBV30, the J call TRBJ2-2; the D is unclear. Trimming stripped 0 bases from V and 5 bases from J, with 10 bases between. Germline V gene lookup returns CDR1 GTSNPN and CDR2 SVGIG (reference sequence). The CDR3 runs to 14 residues. CDR3 in DNA: TGTGCCTGGAGTGTGAGGACGCGGACCGGGGAGCTGTTTTTT. Amino acids: CAWSVRTRTGELFF.

The chain has TRBV30 and TRBJ2-2, with 8 bases that match TRBD2. The CDR3 contains 15 residues. Per germline, CDR1 GTSNPN and CDR2 SVGIG (reference sequence). V dropped 3 bases and J dropped 5; count of bases not matched to a gene: 8. This CDR3 reads CAWSLAGRWTGELFF. CDR3 DNA sequence: TGTGCCTGGAGCTTAGCGGGAAGGTGGACCGGGGAGCTGTTTTTT.

This clone was seen a handful of times. The chain couples TRBV6-5 to TRBJ1-1, with no clear D. The V end lost 5 bases, the J end lost 0 bases, and 10 bases lay between the germline ends. Per the germline V gene, CDR1 is MNHEY and CDR2 is SVGAGI. The CDR3 contains 14 residues. CDR3 protein: CASSSRTVNTEAFF. In nucleotides, the CDR3 is TGTGCCAGCAGTAGTAGGACGGTGAACACTGAAGCTTTCTTT.

The chain employs TRBV2 and TRBJ1-2; 9 bases align to TRBD1. CDR3 length: 16 residues. Losses at the gene ends were 6 bases for V and 3 bases for J; bases not matched to a gene: 11. Looked up from germline, CDR1 is SNHLY and CDR2 is FYNNEI. CDR3 DNA: TGTGCCAGCAGACCTCGGACAGGGGTCCTAGACTATGGCTACACCTTC. Its translation is CASRPRTGVLDYGYTF.

The chain uses TRBV24-1 and TRBJ1-2; no clear D. V was shortened by 0 bases and J by 3 bases, with 19 bases between the two germline ends. Germline lookup yields CDR1 KGHDR and CDR2 SFDVKD. This CDR3 region has 18 residues. CDR3 coding DNA: TGTGCCACCAGTGATTTGGTCTACGACTACAGACGGGACTATGGCTACACCTTC. Protein: CATSDLVYDYRRDYGYTF.

This chain joins TRBV6-4 and TRBJ2-1; 11 nucleotides match TRBD1. The CDR3 is 14 amino acids. Germline V CDR1 and CDR2: MRHNA, SNTAGT. The ends lost 2 bases at V and 6 bases at J; junction bases unmatched: 0. In nucleotides, the CDR3 is TGTGCCAGCAGTGACGGGACAGGGGGCAATGAGCAGTTCTTC. This encodes CASSDGTGGNEQFF.

The chain employs TRBV5-1 and TRBJ1-1; TRBD1 might be the D (6 bases). The CDR3 is 12 amino acids. The V end was cut by 3 bases, the J end by 4 bases, with 7 bases between. CDR1 and CDR2 from the germline V gene are SGHRS and YFSETQ. CDR3 sequence: CASSSGVTEAFF. In DNA form, the CDR3 reads TGCGCCAGCAGCTCAGGGGTCACTGAAGCTTTCTTT.

The V gene is TRBV18, the J gene TRBJ1-5; D ambiguous. The germline V gene has CDR1 KGHSH and CDR2 LQKENI. The CDR3 loop spans 12 amino acids. The V end was cut by 3 bases, the J end by 4 bases, with 4 bases between. The CDR3 DNA sequence: TGTGCCAGCTCACCTCCAAATCAGCCCCAGCATTTT. Its protein product is CASSPPNQPQHF.

The chain uses TRBV9 and TRBJ1-2, with D uncertain. Germline CDR1 SGDLS, CDR2 YYNGEE. Between the trimmed V and J ends, which lost 0 bases and 1 base, there was a span of 10 bases. There are 15 residues in the CDR3. CDR3 region: CASSVGLGGNYGYTF. CDR3 sequence (DNA): TGTGCCAGCAGCGTAGGTCTGGGAGGTAACTATGGCTACACCTTC.

The rearrangement links TRBV28 to TRBJ1-4, with 7 bases lining up with TRBD1. V dropped 5 bases and J dropped 6; count of bases not matched to a gene: 18. The CDR3 has 18 amino acids. The V gene's germline CDR1 is MDHEN and CDR2 SYDVKM. CDR3 sequence reads: CASSPLRSSGTADEKLFF. CDR3 nucleotides: TGTGCCAGCAGTCCACTTAGATCCTCCGGGACAGCCGATGAAAAACTGTTTTTT.

The CDR3 loop is CASTGGGSYEQYF. CDR3 nucleotides: TGTGCCAGCACCGGGGGGGGCTCCTACGAGCAGTACTTC. This rearrangement joins TRBV5-6 to TRBJ2-7, with 8 bases matching TRBD2. This CDR3 contains 13 residues. Per the germline V gene, CDR1 is SGHDT and CDR2 is YYEEEE. Trimming cost V 6 bases and J 0 bases; bases outside gene matches: 2.

The CDR3 DNA sequence: TGTGCCAGCAGCCAAGATGGGCTTCTGCGTGACGAGCAGTACTTC. It translates to CASSQDGLLRDEQYF. The chain employs TRBV3-1 (or the pseudogene TRBV3-2) and TRBJ2-7; D is unresolved. This CDR3 contains 15 residues. The V end was cut by 0 bases, the J end by 5 bases, with 14 bases between. Per germline, CDR1 LGHDT and CDR2 YNNKEL (reference sequence).

Note on this clone: Compared with germline, one end of the junction differs, possibly owing to a read error. This chain connects TRBV10-1 to TRBJ1-1; TRBD1 is a possible D gene (6 bases). CDR1 WNHNN and CDR2 SYGVQD come from the germline V gene (reference sequence). The CDR3 spans 13 residues. CDR3 DNA: TGCGCCAGCAGTGAGTCGCAGGGACAATTTCTCACCTTT. Its translation is CASSESQGQFLTF.

J is TRBJ2-7 and V is TRBV15; 8 bases agree with TRBD2. Trimming cost V 1 base and J 6 bases; bases outside gene matches: 8. Germline V CDR1 and CDR2: LNHNV, YYDKDF (reference sequence). CDR3 length equals 15 residues. This chain's CDR3 is CATSRGTGLGGEQYF. In DNA, the CDR3 is TGTGCCACCAGCAGAGGAACGGGACTAGGCGGCGAGCAGTACTTC.